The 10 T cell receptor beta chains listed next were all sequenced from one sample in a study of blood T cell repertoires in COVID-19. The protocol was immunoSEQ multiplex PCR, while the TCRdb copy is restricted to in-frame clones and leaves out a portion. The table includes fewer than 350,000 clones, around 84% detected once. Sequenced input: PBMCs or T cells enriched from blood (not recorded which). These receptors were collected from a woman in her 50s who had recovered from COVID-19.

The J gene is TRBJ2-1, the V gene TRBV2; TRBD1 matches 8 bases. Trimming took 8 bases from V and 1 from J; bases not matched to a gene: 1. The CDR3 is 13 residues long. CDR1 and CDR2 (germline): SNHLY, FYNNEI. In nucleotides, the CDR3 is TGTGCCAGCCGACAGGGGTCCTACAATGAGCAGTTCTTC. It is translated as CASRQGSYNEQFF.

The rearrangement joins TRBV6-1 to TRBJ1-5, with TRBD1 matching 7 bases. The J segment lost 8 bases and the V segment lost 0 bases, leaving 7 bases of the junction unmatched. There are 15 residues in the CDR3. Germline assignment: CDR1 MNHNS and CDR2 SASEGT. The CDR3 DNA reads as TGTGCCAGCAGTGAAGCGGGACAGTCCCTCAAGCCCCAGCATTTT. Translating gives CASSEAGQSLKPQHF.

As DNA, the CDR3 is TGTGCCAGTAGTATCCGAGGACAGGGATTGGAGACCCAGTACTTC. Protein product: CASSIRGQGLETQYF. V and J are TRBV19 and TRBJ2-5, with 8 positions matching TRBD1. The V segment lost 3 bases and the J segment 5 bases; nucleotides outside the gene matches: 8. In germline, CDR1 is LNHDA, CDR2 SQIVND (reference sequence). CDR3 size: 15 residues.

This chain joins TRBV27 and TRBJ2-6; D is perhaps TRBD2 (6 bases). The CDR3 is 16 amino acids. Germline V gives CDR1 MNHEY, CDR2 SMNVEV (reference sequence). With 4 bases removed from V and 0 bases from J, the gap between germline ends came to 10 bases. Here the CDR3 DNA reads TGTGCCAGCAGTTCACCGGGACTCTCTGGGGCCAACGTCCTGACTTTC. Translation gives CASSSPGLSGANVLTF. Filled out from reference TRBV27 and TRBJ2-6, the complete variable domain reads EAQVTQNPRYLITVTGKKLTVTCSQNMNHEYMSWYRQDPGLGLRQIYYSMNVEVTDKGDVPEGYKVSRKEKRNFPLILESPSPNQTSLYFCASSSPGLSGANVLTFGAGSRLTVL.

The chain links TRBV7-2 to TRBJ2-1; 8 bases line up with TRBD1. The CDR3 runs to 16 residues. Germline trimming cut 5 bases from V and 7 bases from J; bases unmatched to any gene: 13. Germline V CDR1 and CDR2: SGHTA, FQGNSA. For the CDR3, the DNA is TGTGCCAGCAGCCCAACTCTGACAGGGGATGGAAATGAGCAGTTCTTC. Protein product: CASSPTLTGDGNEQFF. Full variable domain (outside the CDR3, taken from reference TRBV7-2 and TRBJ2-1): GAGVSQSPSNKVTEKGKDVELRCDPISGHTALYWYRQSLGQGLEFLIYFQGNSAPDKSGLPSDRFSAERTGGSVSTLTIQRTQQEDSAVYLCASSPTLTGDGNEQFFGPGTRLTVL.

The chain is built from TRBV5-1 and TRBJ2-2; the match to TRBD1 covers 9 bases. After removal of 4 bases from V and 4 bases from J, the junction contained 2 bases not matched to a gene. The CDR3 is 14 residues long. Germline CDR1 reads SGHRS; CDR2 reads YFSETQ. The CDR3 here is CASSPDRGTGELFF. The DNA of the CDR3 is TGCGCCAGCAGCCCGGACAGGGGCACCGGGGAGCTGTTTTTT.

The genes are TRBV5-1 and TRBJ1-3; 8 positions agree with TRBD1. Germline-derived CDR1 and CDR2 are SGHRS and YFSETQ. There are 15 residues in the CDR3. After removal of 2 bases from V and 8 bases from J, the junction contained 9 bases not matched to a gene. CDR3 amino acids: CASSFTGGSEDTIYF. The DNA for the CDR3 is TGCGCCAGCAGCTTTACAGGGGGATCTGAGGACACCATATATTTT.

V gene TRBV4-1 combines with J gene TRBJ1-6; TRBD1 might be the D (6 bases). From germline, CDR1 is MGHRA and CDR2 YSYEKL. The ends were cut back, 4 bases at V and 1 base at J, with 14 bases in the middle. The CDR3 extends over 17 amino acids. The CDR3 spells CASSLLATGSYNSPLHF. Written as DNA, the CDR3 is TGCGCCAGCAGCCTACTAGCGACAGGATCCTATAATTCACCCCTCCACTTT.

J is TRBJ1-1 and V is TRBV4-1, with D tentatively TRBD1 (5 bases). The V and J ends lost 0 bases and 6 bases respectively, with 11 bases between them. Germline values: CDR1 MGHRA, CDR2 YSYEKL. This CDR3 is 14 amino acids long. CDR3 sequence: CASSQDVQVPEAFF. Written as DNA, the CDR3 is TGCGCCAGCAGCCAAGACGTACAGGTTCCTGAAGCTTTCTTT.

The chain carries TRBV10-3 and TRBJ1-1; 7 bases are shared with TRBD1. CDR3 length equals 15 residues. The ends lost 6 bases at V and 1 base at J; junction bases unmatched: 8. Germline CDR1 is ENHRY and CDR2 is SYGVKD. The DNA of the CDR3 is TGTGCCATCAGCCAACAGGGGATGTCGAACACTGAAGCTTTCTTT. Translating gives CAISQQGMSNTEAFF.